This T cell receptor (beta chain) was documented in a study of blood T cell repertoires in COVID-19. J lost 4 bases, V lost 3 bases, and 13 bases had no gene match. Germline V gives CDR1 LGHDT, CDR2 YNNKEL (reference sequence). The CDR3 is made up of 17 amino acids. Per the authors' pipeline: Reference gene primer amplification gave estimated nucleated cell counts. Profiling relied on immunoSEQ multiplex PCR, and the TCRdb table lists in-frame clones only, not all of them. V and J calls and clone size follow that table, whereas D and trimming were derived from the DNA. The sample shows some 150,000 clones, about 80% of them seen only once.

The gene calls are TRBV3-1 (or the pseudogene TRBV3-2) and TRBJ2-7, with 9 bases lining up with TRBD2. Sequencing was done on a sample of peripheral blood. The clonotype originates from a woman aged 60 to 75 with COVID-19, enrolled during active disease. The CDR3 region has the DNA TGTGCCAGCAGCCAGATCGGGACGCGGGAGGGAGGGTACGAGCAGTACTTC. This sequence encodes CASSQIGTREGGYEQYF.